Here is one T cell receptor beta chain with its context. The table lists this clonotype with many counts. It has no known antigen specificity. Qualities for individual bases were not recorded, and no much larger clone is one base off. The sample is drawn from a study of low-dose radiotherapy and immunotherapy resistance in tumors (dated by TCRdb to between 2022 and 2023). About the full investigation: Cohort 1 received 0.5 Gy per fraction every 2 weeks, with a prescribed total PTV dose of 6.5 Gy. Cyclophosphamide 200 mg/m2 was given intravenously every two weeks, one day before each radiation and immunotherapy administration. Nivolumab and ipilimumab were both given intravenously, with nivolumab at a 240 mg flat dose every two weeks and ipilimumab at 1 mg/kg every six weeks. Starting on cycle 1 day 1, patients took 300 mg of aspirin by mouth once a day for four cycles. Randomization of trial participants into treatment groups was not performed. Eight patients were included in the translational analysis, namely three from the first dose cohort plus the first five from the second dose cohort. Cohort 2 received 1 Gy per fraction every two weeks, with a total of 13 Gy over 26 weeks.

Superscript III and a set of TRAV- and TRBV-specific primers were used to synthesize first-strand cDNA, so that both TCRalpha and TCRbeta chains were covered. TCRs were amplified with Phusion for roughly 20 PCR cycles using a constant-region primer together with the adapter attached to the V primers. Amplification of the isolated mRNA was done with the MessageAmp II aRNA Amplification Kit, which involved an approximately 15-hour in vitro transcription at 37 degrees C. mRNA for TCR sequencing was isolated with the Dynabeads mRNA DIRECT Purification Kit. Indexed Illumina adapters were added in a second Phusion PCR of 25 to 30 cycles, after which AMPure XP beads were used to purify the products. Deep sequencing of the TCRalpha and TCRbeta libraries was carried out on an Illumina MiniSeq instrument. On the study's bioinformatics: Using custom Perl scripts, TCR sequences that encoded the same protein were pooled, out-of-frame sequences were dropped, and the abundance of each clonotype was calculated. Any TCR sequence backed by just one read was left out of the analysis. Among the metrics used to describe the repertoires were Shannon entropy, Gini index, clonality, richness, and the frequency of TCRs shared between repertoires. TCRdb reran the public reads through fastp at Q25 and MiXCR, keeping productive beta chains. Merged by CDR3 protein, the rows form single entries marked with the most common genes and DNA. The V and J calls were determined by TCRdb, not by the authors. The sample yields 80,000 to 95,000 distinct CDR3 sequences; just under 9.5% were counted once. More than 0.85% of the sample goes to the ten largest clones.

The germline V gene (reference sequence) supplies CDR1 LNHDA and CDR2 SQIVND. Trimming costs V 0 bases and J 4 bases, and their ends lie 12 bases apart. From its cysteine to its phenylalanine, the CDR3 spans 15 amino acids. Here the CDR3 DNA is all that survives: 45 bases in frame from base 1. The time point label of this sample denotes: before trial treatment. The donors took part in RACIN, a single-arm, phase I, dose-escalation trial that combined nivolumab, ipilimumab, aspirin, low-dose cyclophosphamide and low-dose radiotherapy. Patients with advanced, TIL-negative solid tumors were considered eligible.

The TCR comes from a male donor with prostate cancer. The V and J segments used are TRBV19 and TRBJ2-5; the D gene is perhaps TRBD2, on 6 matching bases. The input for sequencing was PBMCs, taken before treatment. The nucleotide sequence reads TGTGCCAGTAGTATAGAGGGAGGTCGTGGAGAGACCCAGTACTTC. Its amino acids are CASSIEGGRGETQYF.